Listed below are T cell receptor beta chains from one sample, sequenced in a study of blood T cell repertoires in COVID-19. Sequencing used immunoSEQ multiplex PCR; TCRdb keeps in-frame clones, though not all of them. Here the sample spans more than 50,000 clones, 74% being singletons. Sample: peripheral blood. These receptors all come from a woman at least 80 years old with acute or convalescent COVID-19. Each CDR3 is given with its conserved first and last residue. D genes are given only for firm matches. The size of a clone is reported for some rows only, either as once, few or many, or as a class for expanded clones.

J: TRBJ2-5; D: NA; size: NA; V: TRBV28; DNA: TGTGCCAGCAGTTTACCTCCTCGGAGAGAGACCCAGTACTTC; CDR3: CASSLPPRRETQYF
J: TRBJ1-5; D: NA; size: NA; V: TRBV3-1/TRBV3-2; DNA: TGTGCCAGCAGCCAAGGTACACGGGGCAATCAGCCCCAGCATTTT; CDR3: CASSQGTRGNQPQHF
J: TRBJ2-1; D: TRBD1; size: NA; V: TRBV27; DNA: TGTGCCAGCAGTTTATTGGGACAGGGGTACAATGAGCAGTTCTTC; CDR3: CASSLLGQGYNEQFF
J: TRBJ2-1; D: TRBD2; size: NA; V: TRBV3-1/TRBV3-2; DNA: TGTGCCAGCAGCCACGCGGGAGGTGAGCAGTTCTTC; CDR3: CASSHAGGEQFF
J: TRBJ2-7; D: TRBD2; size: few; V: TRBV15; DNA: TGTGCCACCAGCAGAGACATAGCGGGAGCCCACGAGCAGTACTTC; CDR3: CATSRDIAGAHEQYF
J: TRBJ2-1; D: TRBD2; size: NA; V: TRBV28; DNA: TGTGCCAGCAGTCCCCGGACTAGCGGGAGGAATGAGCAGTTCTTC; CDR3: CASSPRTSGRNEQFF
J: TRBJ2-2; D: TRBD2; size: NA; V: TRBV7-2; DNA: TGTGCCAGCAGCCCTAGCGGGAGGGCCTCCGGGGAGCTGTTTTTT; CDR3: CASSPSGRASGELFF
J: TRBJ2-5; D: TRBD1; size: NA; V: TRBV7-2; DNA: TGTGCCAGCAGCTCAACACAGGGGGGAACCCAGTACTTC; CDR3: CASSSTQGGTQYF
J: TRBJ2-3; D: NA; size: NA; V: TRBV2; DNA: TGTGCCAGCGTGCGGAGGGGTACAGATACGCAGTATTTT; CDR3: CASVRRGTDTQYF
J: TRBJ2-3; D: NA; size: NA; V: TRBV24-1; DNA: TGTGCCACCAGTGTAGGGGAAGGGACAGATACGCAGTATTTT; CDR3: CATSVGEGTDTQYF
J: TRBJ2-3; D: NA; size: NA; V: TRBV3-1/TRBV3-2; DNA: TGTGCCAGCAGCCCGAGCGGAAGCACAGATACGCAGTATTTT; CDR3: CASSPSGSTDTQYF
J: TRBJ1-2; D: TRBD1; size: NA; V: TRBV5-1; DNA: TGCGCCAGCAGGCCCGGACAGGGGGCGCCCCGGGATGGCTACACCTTC; CDR3: CASRPGQGAPRDGYTF
J: TRBJ2-3; D: NA; size: NA; V: TRBV20-1; DNA: TGCAGTGGAAGCGGCACAGATACGCAGTATTTT; CDR3: CSGSGTDTQYF
J: TRBJ2-4; D: NA; size: NA; V: TRBV7-9; DNA: TGTGCCAGCAGCCTTGAGACTAGGGAGGCCATTCAGTACTTC; CDR3: CASSLETREAIQYF
J: TRBJ2-3; D: TRBD1; size: NA; V: TRBV19; DNA: TGTGCCAGTAGTATAGGGACAGGCAATCCTAGCACAGATACGCAGTATTTT; CDR3: CASSIGTGNPSTDTQYF
J: TRBJ2-5; D: NA; size: NA; V: TRBV30; DNA: TGTGCCTGGAGTCCTGGACCAGGGGAGACCCAGTACTTC; CDR3: CAWSPGPGETQYF
J: TRBJ2-1; D: TRBD2; size: NA; V: TRBV7-3; DNA: TGTGCCAGCAGCTTAAGGGGACTAGCGGGAGATAATGAGCAGTTCTTC; CDR3: CASSLRGLAGDNEQFF
J: TRBJ2-2; D: TRBD1; size: NA; V: TRBV19; DNA: TGTGCCAGTTTGTGGGACAGCACCGGGGAGCTGTTTTTT; CDR3: CASLWDSTGELFF
J: TRBJ2-4; D: TRBD1; size: NA; V: TRBV7-9; DNA: TGTGCCAGCAGCTTGGGACAGGGGTGGGAAAACATTCAGTACTTC; CDR3: CASSLGQGWENIQYF
J: TRBJ2-2; D: TRBD2; size: NA; V: TRBV19; DNA: TGTGCCAGTAGTATTGGAGGACTAGACACCGGGGAGCTGTTTTTT; CDR3: CASSIGGLDTGELFF
J: TRBJ2-7; D: TRBD1; size: NA; V: TRBV10-2; DNA: TGCGCCAGCAGGACAGGGGGCAGCGAGCAGTACTTC; CDR3: CASRTGGSEQYF
J: TRBJ2-3; D: NA; size: NA; V: TRBV5-6; DNA: TGTGCCAGCAGCTTGCCCGGTTTACGGACAGATACGCAGTATTTT; CDR3: CASSLPGLRTDTQYF
J: TRBJ2-5; D: NA; size: NA; V: TRBV24-1; DNA: TGTGCCACCAGTGAGGGCGACAGTAGGGAGACCCAGTACTTC; CDR3: CATSEGDSRETQYF
J: TRBJ1-5; D: TRBD1; size: NA; V: TRBV29-1; DNA: TGCAGCGCTATGACAGGGGGAGGACAGCCCCAGCATTTT; CDR3: CSAMTGGGQPQHF
J: TRBJ2-2; D: TRBD2; size: few; V: TRBV7-2; DNA: TGTGCCAGCAGTTACCGCGGGGGAACGAACACCGGGGAGCTGTTTTTT; CDR3: CASSYRGGTNTGELFF
J: TRBJ1-2; D: TRBD1; size: NA; V: TRBV30; DNA: TGTGCCTGGGGCAGGGGGCATGGCTACACCTTC; CDR3: CAWGRGHGYTF
J: TRBJ2-1; D: TRBD1; size: NA; V: TRBV18; DNA: TGTGCCAGCTCACACAGAAGACAGACAGGGGGTATTGAGCAGTTCTTC; CDR3: CASSHRRQTGGIEQFF
J: TRBJ1-1; D: NA; size: medium-sized; V: TRBV19; DNA: TGTGCCAGTAGTCCCCTGCGGACAGCTACTGAAGCTTTCTTT; CDR3: CASSPLRTATEAFF
J: TRBJ2-2; D: TRBD2; size: NA; V: TRBV5-4; DNA: TGTGCCAGCAGCGGTCGGGGCGGGAGACGTACCGGGGAGCTGTTTTTT; CDR3: CASSGRGGRRTGELFF
J: TRBJ1-1; D: NA; size: NA; V: TRBV5-1; DNA: TGCGCCAGCAGCTTGGAATACAGGAACACTGAAGCTTTCTTT; CDR3: CASSLEYRNTEAFF
J: TRBJ2-3; D: TRBD2; size: NA; V: TRBV7-9; DNA: TGTGCCAGCCACTTCGGGGGGGGATACAGCACAGATACGCAGTATTTT; CDR3: CASHFGGGYSTDTQYF
J: TRBJ2-5; D: TRBD2; size: NA; V: TRBV19; DNA: TGTGCCAGTAGGAAAATCGGACTAGCGGGAGGGGTTGAGACCCAGTACTTC; CDR3: CASRKIGLAGGVETQYF
J: TRBJ2-3; D: TRBD2; size: NA; V: TRBV7-2; DNA: TGTGCCAGCACCCGGGAGGGGGGCCGCACAGATACGCAGTATTTT; CDR3: CASTREGGRTDTQYF
J: TRBJ2-1; D: TRBD1; size: NA; V: TRBV29-1; DNA: TGCAGCGTTAAACCAGGGGGCTCCTACAATGAGCAGTTCTTC; CDR3: CSVKPGGSYNEQFF
J: TRBJ2-7; D: TRBD1; size: once; V: TRBV7-9; DNA: TGTGCCAGCAGCCCCAGGCTTCGGGGACAGGGTGGCCACGAGCAGTACTTC; CDR3: CASSPRLRGQGGHEQYF
J: TRBJ2-7; D: NA; size: once; V: TRBV12-5; DNA: TGTGCTAGTGGTTTGGTATTTGGACAGCGAAACGAGCAGTACTTC; CDR3: CASGLVFGQRNEQYF
J: TRBJ2-1; D: TRBD2; size: NA; V: TRBV24-1; DNA: TGTGCCACCAGTGATGCTAGCGGGAGTGACATATTTGAGCAGTTCTTC; CDR3: CATSDASGSDIFEQFF
J: TRBJ2-3; D: NA; size: NA; V: TRBV7-6; DNA: TGTGCCAGCAGCGCCTGGACACACACAGATACGCAGTATTTT; CDR3: CASSAWTHTDTQYF
J: TRBJ2-6; D: NA; size: NA; V: TRBV30; DNA: TGTGCCTGGAGGACTACTGGGGCCAACGTCCTGACTTTC; CDR3: CAWRTTGANVLTF
J: TRBJ2-1; D: NA; size: NA; V: TRBV4-3; DNA: TGCGCCAGCAGCCAGGGGTTACTAGGCAATGAGCAGTTCTTC; CDR3: CASSQGLLGNEQFF
J: TRBJ1-5; D: TRBD1; size: NA; V: TRBV4-2; DNA: TGTGCCAGCAGCCAAGTTGAGGGGGCCAATCAGCCCCAGCATTTT; CDR3: CASSQVEGANQPQHF
J: TRBJ1-2; D: NA; size: NA; V: TRBV7-3; DNA: TGTGCCAGCAGCTTAAACAGAGCTAACTATGGCTACACCTTC; CDR3: CASSLNRANYGYTF
J: TRBJ1-6; D: TRBD1; size: NA; V: TRBV11-2; DNA: TGTGCCAGCAGCCCAGGGGGTAGCAGGGGTGACTCACCCCTCCACTTT; CDR3: CASSPGGSRGDSPLHF
J: TRBJ2-1; D: TRBD2; size: NA; V: TRBV7-9; DNA: TGTGCCAGCAGCTTGGGGACCATGGCGGGAGGGCTGGGTGAGCAGTTCTTC; CDR3: CASSLGTMAGGLGEQFF
J: TRBJ2-7; D: TRBD1; size: many; V: TRBV6-1; DNA: TGTGCCAGCAGTGAAAAGGGGGCGACCTACGAGCAGTACTTC; CDR3: CASSEKGATYEQYF
J: TRBJ2-1; D: NA; size: NA; V: TRBV5-1; DNA: TGCGCCAGCAGCTTGGGGGCTAGCCTCGATGAGCAGTTCTTC; CDR3: CASSLGASLDEQFF